The clone carrying this T cell receptor beta chain has a single count. Its antigen is unidentified. The sample comes from a study of post-analysis software for immune sequencing data. About the study: As for disease course, relapsing-remitting, secondary progressive and progressive-relapsing multiple sclerosis were all included. General study results and limits: Roughly five TRBV segments appeared more often in patients than in controls, and TRBV5-6, TRBV5-1 and TRBV20-1 were among these.

Included in the TCR beta cDNA libraries were unique molecular identifiers. TCRdb reprocessed the PCR reads with MiXCR, giving one entry per CDR3 protein. The data show fewer than 850,000 distinct CDR3 sequences, about 27% seen once. The V and J ends lost 5 bases and 11 bases, in that order; junction bases with no gene match: 17. Germline CDR1 and CDR2: SGHVS and FNYEAQ. This CDR3 has 16 amino acids. Specimen: blood. The chain is built from TRBV7-6 and TRBJ2-5, with 10 bases fitting TRBD2. This receptor was obtained from a girl between 5 and 17 years old with multiple sclerosis. The CDR3 loop reads CASSGERGGGNNGQYF. Written as DNA, the CDR3 is TGTGCCAGCAGCGGAGAGCGGGGGGGCGGTAACAATGGGCAGTACTTC.